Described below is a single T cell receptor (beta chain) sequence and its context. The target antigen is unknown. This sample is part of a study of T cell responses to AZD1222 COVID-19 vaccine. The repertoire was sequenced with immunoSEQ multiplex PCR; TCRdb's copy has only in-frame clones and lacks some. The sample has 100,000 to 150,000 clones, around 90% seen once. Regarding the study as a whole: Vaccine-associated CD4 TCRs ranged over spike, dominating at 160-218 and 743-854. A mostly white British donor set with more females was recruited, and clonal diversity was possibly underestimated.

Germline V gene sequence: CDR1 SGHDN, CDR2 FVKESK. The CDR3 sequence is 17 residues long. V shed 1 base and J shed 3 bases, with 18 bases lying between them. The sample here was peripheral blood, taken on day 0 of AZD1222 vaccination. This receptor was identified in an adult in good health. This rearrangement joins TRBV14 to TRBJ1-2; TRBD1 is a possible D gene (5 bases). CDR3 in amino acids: CASSQGGRRLNYYGYTF. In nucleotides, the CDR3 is TGTGCCAGCAGCCAAGGGGGCAGGAGGCTGAACTACTATGGCTACACCTTC.